This TCR beta chain was observed in a study of human T cells and chemical hapten exposure. Time point indicated: pre-sensitization, week 0. Treatment here: therapeutic diphenylcyclopropenone sensitization with weekly scalp DPC. TCRdb reprocessed the RACE reads with MiXCR, giving one entry per CDR3 protein. The data hold about 260,000 distinct CDR3 sequences, with about 9% observed a single time. The CDR3 contains 15 residues. From germline, CDR1 is LGHNA and CDR2 YNFKEQ. Trimming stripped 4 bases from V and 1 base from J, with 13 bases between. This clonotype was seen a few times. The chain links TRBV4-2 to TRBJ2-5; D is possibly TRBD2 (6 bases). This sequence originates from a woman aged 40 to 50 with alopecia areata. Some clones in this sample may be carry-over from other donors' samples. The source was whole blood, collected in connection with sensitization to the hapten diphenylcyclopropenone (DPC). The CDR3 region has the DNA TGTGCCAGCAGCCGACCCGGGACTGGCCAAGAGACCCAGTACTTC. Its translation is CASSRPGTGQETQYF.